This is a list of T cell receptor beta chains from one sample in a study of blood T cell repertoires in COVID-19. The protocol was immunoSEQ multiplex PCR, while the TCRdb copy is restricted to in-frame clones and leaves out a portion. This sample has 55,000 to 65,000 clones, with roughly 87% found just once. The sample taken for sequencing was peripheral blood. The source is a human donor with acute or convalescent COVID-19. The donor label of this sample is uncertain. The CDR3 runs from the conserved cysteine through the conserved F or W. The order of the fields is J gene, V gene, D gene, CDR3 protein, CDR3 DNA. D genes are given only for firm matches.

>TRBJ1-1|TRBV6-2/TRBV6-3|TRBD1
CASSYSTWTGPTEAFF
TGTGCCAGCAGTTACTCGACATGGACAGGGCCCACTGAAGCTTTCTTT
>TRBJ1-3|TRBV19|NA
CASSPAGASGNTIYF
TGTGCCAGTAGCCCGGCGGGAGCGTCTGGAAACACCATATATTTT
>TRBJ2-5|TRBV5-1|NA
CASSLQGGQETQYF
TGCGCCAGCAGCTTGCAAGGCGGACAAGAGACCCAGTACTTC
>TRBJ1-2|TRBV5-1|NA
CASSLSGSNYGYTF
TGCGCCAGCAGCTTAAGCGGATCTAACTATGGCTACACCTTC
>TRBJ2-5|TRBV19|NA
CASSGGYQETQYF
TGTGCCAGTAGCGGGGGATACCAAGAGACCCAGTACTTC
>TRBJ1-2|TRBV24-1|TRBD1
CATSDKHRGNYGYTF
TGTGCCACCAGTGATAAACACAGGGGTAACTATGGCTACACCTTC
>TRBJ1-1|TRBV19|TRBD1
CASSIGGTGVNTEAFF
TGTGCCAGTAGTATCGGAGGGACAGGGGTGAACACTGAAGCTTTCTTT
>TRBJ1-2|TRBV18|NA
CASSPDRNYGYTF
TGTGCCAGCTCACCAGACAGGAACTATGGCTACACCTTC
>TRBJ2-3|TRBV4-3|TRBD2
CASSQVGRGEDTQYF
TGCGCCAGCAGCCAAGTAGGGAGGGGAGAAGATACGCAGTATTTT
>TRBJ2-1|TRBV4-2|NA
CASRMVAGPGYNEQFF
TGTGCCAGCAGGATGGTCGCGGGCCCAGGATACAATGAGCAGTTCTTC
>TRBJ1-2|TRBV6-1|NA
CASSEPGSNGGYTF
TGTGCCAGCAGTGAACCCGGGTCCAACGGCGGCTACACCTTC